This passage covers 29 T cell receptor beta chains from one sample sequenced in a study of molecular identifiers for immune sequencing clone quantification. MiXCR, run by TCRdb on the PCR reads, gives a single entry per CDR3 protein. The sample lists 9,500 to 15,000 distinct CDR3 sequences, 16% occurring once. The material sequenced was naive CD8+ T cells from blood, with Jurkat cell RNA spiked in. As to subset: FACS-sorted CD8+CD4-CCR7+CD45RA+ naive T cells. These receptors all come from a human donor in good health. Some libraries in this study had Jurkat cell RNA spiked in.

The chain recombines TRBV5-4 with TRBJ2-7, with unresolved D. CDR1 is SGHNT, CDR2 YYREEE, per germline (reference sequence). V gave up 0 bases and J gave up 1 base, with 8 bases separating them. This CDR3 spans 14 amino acids. The CDR3 DNA is TGTGCCAGCAGCTTGGCGCCCGATTCCTACGAGCAGTACTTC. It codes for CASSLAPDSYEQYF. Based on the CDR3 plus reference TRBV5-4 and TRBJ2-7, the full variable domain is ETGVTQSPTHLIKTRGQQVTLRCSSQSGHNTVSWYQQALGQGPQFIFQYYREEENGRGNFPPRFSGLQFPNYSSELNVNALELDDSALYLCASSLAPDSYEQYFGPGTRLTVT.

This clonotype is labeled as medium-sized. CDR3 coding DNA: TGTGCCAGCAGCTTAGATGTCACAGATACGCAGTATTTT. Protein: CASSLDVTDTQYF. J is TRBJ2-3 and V is TRBV7-6; D uncertain. This CDR3 spans 13 amino acids. The V end was cut by 1 base, the J end by 2 bases, with 4 bases between. Germline V gene lookup returns CDR1 SGHVS and CDR2 FNYEAQ.

In the case of this clonotype: This may come from a read error, since a much larger clone is one base off. This sequence joins TRBV10-3 and TRBJ2-7; 8 bases agree with TRBD2. The germline V gene has CDR1 ENHRY and CDR2 SYGVKD. This CDR3 is built from 17 residues. The CDR3 reads CATDPGLGRSSTYKQYF. The CDR3, as DNA: TGTGCCACCGACCCGGGACTAGGAAGGTCTTCTACCTACAAGCAGTACTTC.

This clonotype was counted ten times or more. The rearrangement joins TRBV7-3 to TRBJ1-2; 7 bases match TRBD1. J was trimmed by 6 bases and V by 3 bases; bases with no gene match: 4. The CDR3 runs to 13 residues. Germline V gives CDR1 SGHTA, CDR2 FQGTGA. The CDR3 protein is CASSFITGDGYTF. The CDR3 DNA is TGTGCCAGCAGCTTTATCACAGGGGATGGCTACACCTTC.

By proportion, this clonotype is medium-sized. This chain uses TRBV4-2 with TRBJ2-6; D might be TRBD2 (6 bases). Germline V gene sequence: CDR1 LGHNA, CDR2 YNFKEQ. Deletions cut 0 bases from V and 1 base from J, with 16 bases between. The CDR3 length is 19 residues. CDR3 coding DNA: TGTGCCAGCAGCCAAGATCCTGTGGGAGGATCATCTGGGGCCAACGTCCTGACTTTC. Encoded protein: CASSQDPVGGSSGANVLTF.

By share, this clonotype ranks as medium-sized. The chain carries TRBV20-1 and TRBJ2-3; TRBD2 matches at 10 bases. Trimming removed 2 bases from V and 2 bases from J; junction bases left unmatched: 7. The CDR3 contains 16 residues. From germline, CDR1 is DFQATT and CDR2 SNEGSKA (reference sequence). This CDR3 reads CSARLASGGPTDTQYF. The CDR3 DNA is TGCAGTGCTAGACTCGCTAGCGGGGGACCCACAGATACGCAGTATTTT.

This clonotype was recorded at least ten times. The chain couples TRBV30 to TRBJ2-7, with a weak D call TRBD1 (5 bases). The germline V gene encodes CDR1 GTSNPN and CDR2 SVGIG (reference sequence). This CDR3 spans 13 amino acids. Trimming removed 3 bases from V and 4 bases from J, with 13 bases in between. This CDR3 is CAWRAPQGYEQYF. CDR3 nucleotide sequence: TGTGCCTGGAGAGCCCCCCAGGGTTACGAGCAGTACTTC.

A word on this clonotype: A read error may account for a junction end that differs from germline. The rearrangement links TRBV29-1 to TRBJ2-2; D uncertain. This CDR3 region has 12 residues. CDR1 is SQVTM and CDR2 is ANQGSEA in the germline V gene. The CDR3 here is CSADLNNGELFF. The CDR3 DNA is TGCAGCGCCGACTTAAACAACGGGGAGCTGTTTTTT.

This clonotype was counted many times. This chain links TRBV19 with TRBJ2-7, with a weak D call TRBD1 (6 bases). With 8 bases removed from V and 4 bases from J, the gap between germline ends came to 15 bases. This CDR3 is built from 13 residues. Germline V gene data show CDR1 as LNHDA and CDR2 as SQIVND (reference sequence). CDR3 in amino acids: CASGVGRGYEQYF. In DNA form, the CDR3 reads TGTGCCAGTGGCGTTGGCAGGGGATACGAGCAGTACTTC.

This clonotype came up many times. The chain combines TRBV4-1 with TRBJ2-2; 7 positions match TRBD2. From germline, CDR1 is MGHRA and CDR2 YSYEKL. The CDR3 contains 14 residues. V trimming: 6 bases; J trimming: 1 base; junction bases outside the gene matches: 2. CDR3 nucleotide sequence: TGCGCCAGCAGTAAGCGGGAGAACACCGGGGAGCTGTTTTTT. Translating gives CASSKRENTGELFF.

This clonotype has a count of ten or more. V and J are TRBV9 and TRBJ2-2, with TRBD2 as a possible D gene (5 bases). Trimming stripped 3 bases from V and 6 bases from J, with 9 bases between. There are 13 residues in the CDR3. The V gene's germline CDR1 is SGDLS and CDR2 YYNGEE. CDR3 DNA: TGTGCCAGCAGCGGGAGCGGAGCCGGGGAGCTGTTTTTT. Translated: CASSGSGAGELFF.

This clonotype was observed many times. The CDR3 nucleotides are TGCGCCAGCAGCCGGGCCGGGGGTTCTGGAAACACCATATATTTT. This translates into CASSRAGGSGNTIYF. This chain joins TRBV4-1 and TRBJ1-3; D possibly corresponds to TRBD1 (5 bases). Germline-derived CDR1 and CDR2 are MGHRA and YSYEKL. Deletions cut 4 bases from V and 1 base from J, with 11 bases between. The CDR3 totals 15 residues.

This clonotype is medium-sized by share. This rearrangement joins TRBV9 to TRBJ2-3, with D maybe TRBD1 (5 bases). The germline gives CDR1 SGDLS, CDR2 YYNGEE. V was shortened by 0 bases and J by 6 bases, with 11 bases between the two germline ends. The CDR3 is 14 residues long. The CDR3 DNA reads as TGTGCCAGCAGCGTAGGTTGGGGCTACGATACGCAGTATTTT. It encodes CASSVGWGYDTQYF.

In this sample, this clonotype is medium-sized. The chain carries TRBV20-1 and TRBJ2-5; no clear D gene. The CDR3 contains 15 residues. V lost 0 bases and J lost 1, with 12 bases in between. Germline CDR1 DFQATT, CDR2 SNEGSKA (reference sequence). The CDR3 sequence is CSARDWAASQETQYF. The CDR3, as DNA: TGCAGTGCTAGAGATTGGGCGGCATCCCAAGAGACCCAGTACTTC.

This clonotype is medium-sized. This sequence joins TRBV7-6 and TRBJ2-7; 10 bases map to TRBD1. The germline CDR1 and CDR2 sequences are SGHVS and FNYEAQ. V was clipped by 5 bases and J by 0 bases; unmatched bases: 10. The CDR3 runs to 17 residues. CDR3 nucleotide sequence: TGTGCCAGCAGCCCCGGGACAGGGGCCTCCTACTCCTACGAGCAGTACTTC. Amino acid sequence: CASSPGTGASYSYEQYF.

This clonotype was observed many times. The genes are TRBV27 and TRBJ1-1; a weak D match, TRBD1 (5 bases). Germline loops: CDR1 MNHEY, CDR2 SMNVEV (reference sequence). The CDR3 consists of 13 residues. V lost 3 bases, J lost 11 bases, and 16 bases lay in between. CDR3 in amino acids: CASSFMRGEEAFF. The CDR3 nucleotides read TGTGCCAGCAGTTTTATGAGGGGCGAGGAGGCTTTCTTT.

This clonotype was seen repeatedly, ten times or more. The rearrangement uses TRBV6-1 and TRBJ2-7; 9 positions match TRBD1. Trimming removed 6 bases from V and 4 bases from J; junction bases left unmatched: 4. The CDR3 runs to 13 residues. Looked up from germline, CDR1 is MNHNS and CDR2 is SASEGT. CDR3 DNA: TGTGCCAGCAGAGGACAGGGGACGTACGAGCAGTACTTC. Translated, it gives CASRGQGTYEQYF.

As to this clonotype: A much larger clone differs from this one at a single base, so this may be a read error. The V gene is TRBV7-8, the J gene TRBJ2-7; no clear D. This CDR3 comprises 13 residues. Per the germline V gene, CDR1 is SGHVS and CDR2 is FQNEAQ. V lost 11 bases and J lost 4, with 18 bases in between. CDR3 nucleotide sequence: TGTGCCGCCCGCCACGCCCCGTCGTACGAGCAGTACTTC. It is translated as CAARHAPSYEQYF.

In this sample, this clonotype turned up many times. This chain links TRBV7-2 with TRBJ1-5; 10 bases match TRBD1. CDR1 is SGHTA and CDR2 is FQGNSA in the germline V gene. The CDR3 has 16 residues. J lost 6 bases, V lost 5 bases, and 10 bases had no gene match. Here the CDR3 DNA reads TGTGCCAGCAGCCCCACGGCGACAGGGGGCAGTCAGCCCCAGCATTTT. Translated, it gives CASSPTATGGSQPQHF.

This clonotype was counted at least ten times. The chain uses TRBV4-3 and TRBJ2-5; D unclear. From germline, CDR1 is LGHNA and CDR2 YSLEER. V dropped 7 bases and J dropped 4 bases, with 16 bases sitting between them. The CDR3 runs 14 residues. CDR3 protein: CASTLASLGETQYF. Here the CDR3 DNA reads TGCGCCAGCACTCTGGCGTCCTTAGGAGAGACCCAGTACTTC.

By share, this clonotype counts as medium-sized. The rearrangement links TRBV29-1 to TRBJ2-1; 9 bases fit TRBD2. The trim removed 0 bases at V and 1 base at J, leaving 4 bases unmatched. This CDR3 has 16 amino acids. Germline values: CDR1 SQVTM, CDR2 ANQGSEA. In DNA form, the CDR3 reads TGCAGCGTTGAAGAGGCTAGCGGGGAGTCCTACAATGAGCAGTTCTTC. It yields the protein CSVEEASGESYNEQFF.

Relative to its sample, this clonotype is medium-sized. J is TRBJ2-2 and V is TRBV6-2 or TRBV6-3, with D perhaps TRBD2 (5 bases). Germline CDR1 and CDR2: MNHEY and SVGEGT. V lost 5 bases and J lost 0, with 10 bases in between. This CDR3 contains 15 residues. CDR3 bases: TGTGCCAGCAGTAAAGGACTCGCGAACACCGGGGAGCTGTTTTTT. Translating gives CASSKGLANTGELFF.

The gene calls are TRBV30 and TRBJ2-2; TRBD1 might be the D (6 bases). This CDR3 has 13 residues. Trimming removed 4 bases at V and 8 bases at J, with 14 bases between. Germline V gene data show CDR1 as GTSNPN and CDR2 as SVGIG (reference sequence). CDR3 loop: CAWNFQGSGELFF. The CDR3 region has the DNA TGTGCCTGGAATTTTCAGGGGAGTGGGGAGCTGTTTTTT.

By share, this clonotype counts as medium-sized. The chain couples TRBV3-1 to TRBJ2-2; D not certain. CDR1 and CDR2 (germline): LGHDT, YNNKEL (reference sequence). The CDR3 consists of 12 residues. The V gene lost 0 bases and the J gene lost 5 bases, with 1 base spanning the gap. The CDR3 loop is CASSQETGELFF. The CDR3 DNA follows: TGTGCCAGCAGCCAAGAAACCGGGGAGCTGTTTTTT.

Points on this clonotype: A much larger clonotype is one base distant, so this may be a read error. The CDR3 nucleotides read TGTGCCTGCAGTCCGCCGGACAGTGAGGCGTACAATGAGCAGTTCTTC. Protein sequence: CACSPPDSEAYNEQFF. V gene TRBV12-3 or TRBV12-4 combines with J gene TRBJ2-1; the D gene is possibly TRBD1 (6 bases). The CDR3 is made up of 16 amino acids.

The table lists this clonotype with many counts. The V gene is TRBV29-1, the J gene TRBJ2-1; 7 nucleotides line up with TRBD2. This CDR3 is built from 16 residues. Losses at the gene ends were 3 bases for V and 2 bases for J; bases not matched to a gene: 10. Germline CDR1 reads SQVTM; CDR2 reads ANQGSEA. The CDR3 nucleotides read TGCAGCGTTGACCCGCCCTTGGGGGGGGCCTACAATGAGCAGTTCTTC. This gives the protein CSVDPPLGGAYNEQFF.

This clonotype was seen ten or more times. The chain links TRBV6-1 to TRBJ1-3; possible D gene TRBD1, 5 bases. CDR1 is MNHNS, CDR2 SASEGT, per germline. There are 15 residues in the CDR3. V was shortened by 3 bases and J by 4 bases, with 13 bases between the two germline ends. For the CDR3, the DNA is TGTGCCAGCAGTGATATGGGGGGTACGGGAAACACCATATATTTT. This translates into CASSDMGGTGNTIYF.

Of note for this clonotype: A read error is possible here, since a much larger clone lies one base away. The chain has TRBV19 and TRBJ2-7; 8 nucleotides agree with TRBD1. The junction had 4 bases not matched to a gene; V was cut back by 5 bases and J by 4 bases. CDR3 length equals 13 residues. Per the germline V gene, CDR1 is LNHDA and CDR2 is SQIVND (reference sequence). For the CDR3, the DNA is TGTGCCAGTAGTTCGAGACAGGGGTACGAGCAGTACTTC. Translation: CASSSRQGYEQYF.

The CDR3 here is CASSQGLAELFF. The DNA of the CDR3 is TGTGCCAGCAGCCAAGGTTTAGCGGAGCTGTTTTTT. V and J are TRBV7-9 and TRBJ2-2, with no clear D. CDR3 length equals 12 residues. Between the trimmed V and J ends, which lost 5 bases and 10 bases, there was a span of 11 bases. Germline values: CDR1 SEHNR, CDR2 FQNEAQ (reference sequence). Filled out from reference TRBV7-9 and TRBJ2-2, the complete variable domain reads DTGVSQNPRHKITKRGQNVTFRCDPISEHNRLYWYRQTLGQGPEFLTYFQNEAQLEKSRLLSDRFSAERPKGSFSTLEIQRTEQGDSAMYLCASSQGLAELFFGEGSRLTVL.